A selection of T cell receptor beta chains follows, all from one sample in a study of monozygotic twins with cystic fibrosis. Clones were sequenced by immunoSEQ multiplex PCR, and TCRdb holds only the in-frame ones, with some missing. The repertoire has some 35,000 clones, around 66% of them found once; the top ten carry roughly 0.72%. The sample consisted of blood. The receptors derive from a girl aged 10 to 17 with cystic fibrosis. Both conserved end residues are part of each CDR3.

cdr3_length | v_call | cdr3_aa
18 | TRBV16 | CASSQHSQGQVMRQPQHF
16 | TRBV30 | CAWSSGSGVTGNTIYF
14 | TRBV28 | CASSLRVPGEKLFF
14 | TRBV6-5 | CASRADRGRHEQYF
16 | TRBV30 | CAWSKTTGATNEKLFF
13 | TRBV27 | CASSSQAGGTQYF
13 | TRBV19 | CASSIDRYNEQFF
15 | TRBV5-1 | CASSHTRGLDYGYTF
15 | TRBV5-1 | CASTTGTVLYNEQFF
13 | TRBV9 | CASSARLNTEAFF
13 | TRBV21-1 | CASSKFQNTEAFF
12 | TRBV6-5 | CASKRGQGEAFF
17 | TRBV13 | CASSSLGSGSFTDTQYF
15 | TRBV5-4 | CASSFQSGTNTEAFF
14 | TRBV15 | CATSTGIAFNTQYF
16 | TRBV7-8 | CASSLGRVWSNQPQHF
16 | TRBV4-2 | CASSSHLAERTDTQYF
16 | TRBV10-1 | CASSGGSSGSIYEQYF
14 | TRBV11-2 | CASSLEPGVYEQYF
11 | TRBV20-1 | CSARAGTQAFF
18 | TRBV5-4 | CASSLGLTSGSSTDTQYF
14 | TRBV28 | CASVWGSNTGELFF
15 | TRBV19 | CASSTRTGGSYEQYF
17 | TRBV2 | CASSEGGGQGRRDEQFF
14 | TRBV7-6 | CASSSTTGANVLTF
14 | TRBV11-2 | CASSSPGLNYEQYF